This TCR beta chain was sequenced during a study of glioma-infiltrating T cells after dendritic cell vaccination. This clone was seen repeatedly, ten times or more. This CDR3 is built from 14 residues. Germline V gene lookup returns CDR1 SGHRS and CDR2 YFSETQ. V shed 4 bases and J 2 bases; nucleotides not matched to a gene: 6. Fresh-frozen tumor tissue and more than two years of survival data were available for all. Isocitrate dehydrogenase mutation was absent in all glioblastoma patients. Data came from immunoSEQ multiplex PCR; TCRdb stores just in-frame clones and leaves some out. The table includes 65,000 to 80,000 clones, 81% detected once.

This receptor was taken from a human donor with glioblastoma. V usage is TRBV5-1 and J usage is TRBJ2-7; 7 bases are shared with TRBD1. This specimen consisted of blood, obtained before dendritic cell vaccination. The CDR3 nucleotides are TGCGCCAGCAGCGACCGGACAGGCACCTACGAGCAGTACTTC. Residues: CASSDRTGTYEQYF.